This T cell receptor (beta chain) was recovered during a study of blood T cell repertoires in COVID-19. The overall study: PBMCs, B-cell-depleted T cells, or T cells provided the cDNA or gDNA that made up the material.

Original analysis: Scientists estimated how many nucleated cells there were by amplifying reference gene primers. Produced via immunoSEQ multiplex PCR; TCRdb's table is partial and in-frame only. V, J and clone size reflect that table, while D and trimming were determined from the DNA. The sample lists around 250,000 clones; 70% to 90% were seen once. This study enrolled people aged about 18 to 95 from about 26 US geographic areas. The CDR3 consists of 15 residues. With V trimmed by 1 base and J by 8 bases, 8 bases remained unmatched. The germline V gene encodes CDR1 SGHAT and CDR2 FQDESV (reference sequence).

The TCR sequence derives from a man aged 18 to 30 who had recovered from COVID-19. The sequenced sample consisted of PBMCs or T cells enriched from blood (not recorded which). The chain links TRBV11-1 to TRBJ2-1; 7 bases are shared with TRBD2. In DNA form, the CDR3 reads TGTGCCAGCAGCTTAGGTTTAGCGGGCAACGATGAGCAGTTCTTC. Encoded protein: CASSLGLAGNDEQFF.